One and the same sample provided the 9 T cell receptor beta chains below, sequenced in a study of preoperative IRX-2 immunotherapy in early breast cancer. Method: immunoSEQ multiplex PCR; TCRdb's copy keeps in-frame clones and lacks some. Here the sample spans about 98,000 clones, 86% being singletons. Treatment defined: preoperative locoregional IRX-2 cytokine immunotherapy. Sequenced material: tumor tissue, taken after IRX-2 immunotherapy. The origin of the receptors is a human donor with breast cancer.

V usage is TRBV11-3 and J usage is TRBJ2-2, with TRBD1 identical over 8 bases. V gave up 5 bases and J gave up 5 bases; unmatched junction bases: 7. The length of the CDR3 is 15 residues. Germline values: CDR1 SGHNT, CDR2 YENEEA. Here the CDR3 reads CASSQDRVGTGELFF. CDR3 in DNA: TGTGCCAGCAGCCAGGACAGGGTCGGSACCGGGGAGCTGTTTTTT.

The V and J genes are TRBV28 and TRBJ1-2; TRBD1 agrees at 7 bases. The J segment lost 2 bases and the V segment lost 5 bases, leaving 5 bases of the junction unmatched. This CDR3 is built from 14 residues. Germline-derived CDR1 and CDR2 are MDHEN and SYDVKM. The CDR3 reads CASSPGTANYGYTF. In nucleotides, the CDR3 is TGTGCCAGCAGTCCCGGGACAGCAAACTATGGCTACACCTTC.

V is TRBV6-4 and J is TRBJ1-5, with no clear D. This CDR3 has 14 residues. V was trimmed by 0 bases and J by 2 bases, leaving 5 bases between them. CDR1 is MRHNA, CDR2 SNTAGT, per germline. The DNA of the CDR3 is TGTGCCAGCAGTGACTCGGCTGGCAATCAGCCCCAGCATTTT. Its translation: CASSDSAGNQPQHF.

The CDR3 DNA reads as TGTGCCTGGAGTGAAGGAACTTATGGCTACACCTTC. Translating gives CAWSEGTYGYTF. The chain joins TRBV30 to TRBJ1-2; D gene ambiguous. This CDR3 is 12 amino acids long. Germline values: CDR1 GTSNPN, CDR2 SVGIG (reference sequence). V shed 1 base and J shed 5 bases, with 8 bases lying between them.

The chain links TRBV6-8 to TRBJ1-2; D is unresolved. V lost 2 bases to trimming and J lost 6 bases, with 7 bases between them. The CDR3 is 12 residues long. Germline V CDR1 and CDR2: MNHGY, SAAAGT. The CDR3 DNA reads as TGTGCCAGCAGTTACGTGGGGAATGGCTACACCTTC. Encoded protein: CASSYVGNGYTF.

This clone was counted only a few times. The chain employs TRBV28 and TRBJ1-4; no reliable D call. The germline gives CDR1 MDHEN, CDR2 SYDVKM. CDR3 length: 12 residues. Trimming pared 7 bases from V and 1 base from J, leaving 4 bases between. In DNA form, the CDR3 reads TGTGCCAGCACGGGAACTAATGAAAAACTGTTTTTT. Its protein product is CASTGTNEKLFF.

J is TRBJ1-2 and V is TRBV29-1; TRBD1 is a possible D gene (5 bases). Germline CDR1 reads SQVTM; CDR2 reads ANQGSEA. V lost 3 bases and J 8 bases, leaving 19 bases between the germline ends. This CDR3 comprises 14 residues. CDR3 in amino acids: CSVENPGLPWGYTF. The CDR3 DNA is TGCAGCGTTGAGAACCCGGGACTCCCTTGGGGCTACACCTTC.

This clone was seen only once. The chain combines TRBV19 with TRBJ2-7; 7 bases align to TRBD1. The CDR3 sequence is 15 residues long. V was clipped by 4 bases and J by 3 bases; unmatched bases: 9. The V gene's germline CDR1 is LNHDA and CDR2 SQIVND (reference sequence). CDR3 region: CASSSSGTANYEQYF. CDR3 nucleotides: TGTGCCAGTAGTAGTTCCGGGACAGCTAACTACGAGCAGTACTTC.

The genes are TRBV19 and TRBJ1-5; TRBD1 is a possible D gene (6 bases). The CDR3 runs 14 residues. V lost 5 bases and J 7 bases, leaving 15 bases between the germline ends. Germline V gives CDR1 LNHDA, CDR2 SQIVND (reference sequence). The CDR3 DNA reads TGTGCCAGTAGTTTGGGGGGCGCAGGGCAGCCCCAGCATTTT. Translated, it gives CASSLGGAGQPQHF.